A single sample is the source of the 5 T cell receptor beta chains below, sequenced in a study of blood T cell repertoires in COVID-19 (dated by TCRdb to 2018 to 2020). The library was prepared using the immunoSEQ multiplex PCR assay. Imported from immuneACCESS, the table was reduced by TCRdb to in-frame sequences with V and J called. These copies leave out some clones; in studies compared against another copy, an unresolved V gene accounts for under half, and the cause of the remainder is not known. The sample table holds about 200,000 clones, of which about 82% were seen once. The ten top clones hold under 0.95% of the sample. Specimen: peripheral blood. The source of these receptors is a man between 60 and 75 years old with COVID-19, enrolled during active disease.

Only a few counts were recorded for this clone. The rearrangement uses TRBV6-5 and TRBJ2-7, with 8 bases fitting TRBD1. J lost 4 bases, V lost 6 bases, and 5 bases had no gene match. The CDR3 sequence is 13 residues long. The germline V gene has CDR1 MNHEY and CDR2 SVGAGI. The CDR3 DNA reads TGTGCCAGCAGGGGACAGGCCTTATACGAGCAGTACTTC. It specifies CASRGQALYEQYF.

The chain links TRBV7-9 to TRBJ2-3; the match to TRBD1 covers 7 bases. Germline values: CDR1 SEHNR, CDR2 FQNEAQ (reference sequence). After removal of 2 bases from V and 3 bases from J, the junction contained 2 bases not matched to a gene. There are 14 residues in the CDR3. This CDR3 is CASSLWTGTDTQYF. The CDR3 DNA reads as TGTGCCAGCAGCTTATGGACAGGAACAGATACGCAGTATTTT.

The chain carries TRBV3-1 (or the pseudogene TRBV3-2) and TRBJ1-1, with D perhaps TRBD1 (6 bases). V was pared by 7 bases and J by 6 bases, with 12 bases between. The CDR3 length is 12 residues. Germline CDR1 is LGHDT and CDR2 is YNNKEL (reference sequence). The DNA for the CDR3 is TGTGCCAGCAAACAGGGACGCGCTGAAGCTTTCTTT. This codes for CASKQGRAEAFF.

The chain uses TRBV7-6 and TRBJ1-2; 7 positions agree with TRBD1. Per the germline V gene, CDR1 is SGHVS and CDR2 is FNYEAQ. J gave up 7 bases and V 5 bases, and 19 bases lay outside the gene matches. This CDR3 contains 17 residues. Written as DNA, the CDR3 is TGTGCCAGCAGCCCACATATAGGGGGCCTCCTGATCGGTGGCTACACCTTC. It is translated as CASSPHIGGLLIGGYTF.

This clone has just a few counts. This chain joins TRBV4-1 and TRBJ1-4; D not certain. This CDR3 contains 19 residues. Between the trimmed V and J ends, which lost 0 bases and 11 bases, there was a span of 28 bases. Germline CDR1 reads MGHRA; CDR2 reads YSYEKL. The CDR3 reads CASSQDRERIIAPPPKLFF. The CDR3 DNA sequence: TGCGCCAGCAGCCAAGATCGTGAGAGGATTATTGCCCCTCCACCCAAACTGTTTTTT.